This entry concerns a single TCR beta chain. The data are from a study of blood T cell repertoires in COVID-19. Study in general: COVID-19 samples from acute and convalescent phases originated in the United States, Italy and Spain.

Everyone who took part was 18 to 89 years old, and they came from about two dozen US areas. Recovered status in Cohort 3 required two negative PCRs, clearance, or symptom resolution. Libraries were prepared by immunoSEQ multiplex PCR; TCRdb keeps only in-frame clonotypes and omits some of them. Altogether approximately 280,000 clones are present, roughly 89% being singletons, with the ten largest covering roughly 1.9%. The CDR3 contains 17 residues. V lost 4 bases to trimming and J lost 6 bases; unmatched junction nucleotides: 12. The germline V gene has CDR1 MDHEN and CDR2 SYDVKM. The sequencing input was PBMCs or T cells enriched from blood (not recorded which). The rearrangement links TRBV28 to TRBJ2-7, with TRBD2 matching over 13 bases. This TCR was recovered from a woman aged 60-75 years who had recovered from COVID-19. CDR3 nucleotide sequence: TGTGCCAGCAGTTCCGCAGGACTAGCGGGAGATGGGGCCGAGCAGTACTTC. It is translated as CASSSAGLAGDGAEQYF.